The 19 T cell receptor beta chains in this list originate from one sample, sequenced in a study of blood T cell repertoires in COVID-19. This table comes from immunoSEQ multiplex PCR, and its TCRdb copy is limited to in-frame clones, with some not included. The table records 650,000 to 800,000 clones, 85% to 90% of them present only once. Sequencing was performed on peripheral blood. The source is a woman aged 18-29 years with acute or convalescent COVID-19.

V gene TRBV30 combines with J gene TRBJ2-5, with 14 bases identical to TRBD2. The CDR3 is made up of 16 amino acids. Germline-derived CDR1 and CDR2 are GTSNPN and SVGIG (reference sequence). The V segment lost 1 base and the J segment 1 base; nucleotides outside the gene matches: 2. For the CDR3, the DNA is TGTGCCTGGAGTGCCGGACTAGCGGGGGGCCAAGAGACCCAGTACTTC. Amino acid sequence: CAWSAGLAGGQETQYF.

The chain has TRBV5-4 and TRBJ1-6; the match to TRBD1 covers 8 bases. There are 15 residues in the CDR3. The trim removed 0 bases at V and 10 bases at J, leaving 6 bases unmatched. CDR1 SGHNT and CDR2 YYREEE come from the germline V gene (reference sequence). This CDR3 reads CASSLARTGMSPLHF. CDR3 nucleotide sequence: TGTGCCAGCAGCTTGGCCCGGACAGGGATGTCACCCCTCCACTTT.

This chain connects TRBV30 to TRBJ1-1; weak D call: TRBD1 (6 bases). Germline loops: CDR1 GTSNPN, CDR2 SVGIG (reference sequence). Deletions cut 0 bases from V and 6 bases from J, with 17 bases between. The CDR3 length is 15 residues. DNA for the CDR3: TGTGCCTGGAGTGTAGGGGGAACAGGGTTCCCTGAAGCTTTCTTT. Protein: CAWSVGGTGFPEAFF.

The chain employs TRBV6-2 or TRBV6-3 and TRBJ2-7; no clear D gene. Germline-derived CDR1 and CDR2 are MNHEY and SVGEGT. This CDR3 has 14 residues. Trimming left V 3 bases short and J 2 bases short, with 11 bases between. CDR3 sequence reads: CASSYWAETYEQYF. The CDR3, as DNA: TGTGCCAGCAGTTATTGGGCAGAAACCTACGAGCAGTACTTC.

The chain joins TRBV5-8 to TRBJ2-2; 10 nucleotides agree with TRBD2. Germline lookup yields CDR1 SGHTS and CDR2 YDEGEE. The trim removed 4 bases at V and 4 bases at J, leaving 4 bases unmatched. The CDR3 covers 15 residues. The CDR3 region has the DNA TGTGCCAGCAGCGAAGCGGGGGGGCCCACCGGGGAGCTGTTTTTT. The encoded protein is CASSEAGGPTGELFF.

This clone was counted a few times. The chain links TRBV6-1 to TRBJ1-1; 8 nucleotides match TRBD1. Germline V gene lookup returns CDR1 MNHNS and CDR2 SASEGT. The CDR3 loop spans 19 amino acids. With V trimmed by 0 bases and J by 1 base, 13 bases remained unmatched. The DNA of the CDR3 is TGTGCCAGCAGTGAAGCGCTTCTAGGACAGGGATCTCGGAACACTGAAGCTTTCTTT. It is translated as CASSEALLGQGSRNTEAFF.

The rearrangement joins TRBV24-1 to TRBJ1-2; D call uncertain. The germline gives CDR1 KGHDR, CDR2 SFDVKD. The CDR3 covers 13 residues. Trimming cost V 9 bases and J 0 bases, with 10 bases left between them. As DNA, the CDR3 is TGTGCCACCCGAGGCTCCGCTAACTATGGCTACACCTTC. It codes for CATRGSANYGYTF.

The chain has TRBV13 and TRBJ1-6; TRBD1 aligns across 10 bases. Trimming at V came to 6 bases and at J to 9 bases, leaving 5 bases not matched to a gene. CDR1 and CDR2 (germline): PRHDT, FYEKMQ (reference sequence). The CDR3 length is 14 residues. The CDR3 here is CASRTGTGVSPLHF. The CDR3 nucleotides read TGTGCCAGCAGAACCGGGACAGGGGTTTCACCCCTCCACTTT.

This chain links TRBV30 with TRBJ2-7; a weak D match, TRBD1 (6 bases). CDR1 is GTSNPN and CDR2 is SVGIG in the germline V gene (reference sequence). This CDR3 contains 14 residues. V lost 3 bases, J lost 3 bases, and 15 bases lay in between. The CDR3 loop is CAWSLPGQIYEQYF. CDR3 nucleotide sequence: TGTGCCTGGAGCCTCCCGGGACAAATCTACGAGCAGTACTTC.

CDR3 region: CASSQVGALHF. The CDR3 nucleotides are TGTGCCAGCAGCCAAGTTGGGGCACTCCACTTT. The genes are TRBV4-2 and TRBJ1-6; D possibly corresponds to TRBD1 (5 bases). CDR3 size: 11 residues. Trimming stripped 1 base from V and 16 bases from J, with 8 bases between. From germline, CDR1 is LGHNA and CDR2 YNFKEQ.

This clone was found once. The rearrangement uses TRBV2 and TRBJ1-3; TRBD1 matches 7 bases. Germline CDR1 reads SNHLY; CDR2 reads FYNNEI. V gave up 5 bases and J gave up 1 base; unmatched junction bases: 8. The CDR3 contains 16 residues. Here the CDR3 reads CASSFSWGQSGNTIYF. The CDR3 DNA reads as TGTGCCAGCAGTTTCTCCTGGGGACAGTCTGGAAACACCATATATTTT.

This chain links TRBV19 with TRBJ2-7; TRBD2 is a possible D gene (5 bases). CDR1 and CDR2 (germline): LNHDA, SQIVND (reference sequence). CDR3 length: 14 residues. The ends were cut back, 6 bases at V and 0 bases at J, with 12 bases in the middle. Here the CDR3 reads CASSASGSSYEQYF. The CDR3 coding sequence is TGTGCCAGTAGCGCCTCGGGGAGCTCCTACGAGCAGTACTTC.

V gene TRBV18 combines with J gene TRBJ2-1; 8 positions match TRBD1. J was trimmed by 4 bases and V by 1 base; bases with no gene match: 3. CDR1 and CDR2 from the germline V gene are KGHSH and LQKENI. This CDR3 has 15 amino acids. CDR3 region: CASSPQDRAYNEQFF. CDR3 bases: TGTGCCAGCTCACCACAGGACAGGGCATACAATGAGCAGTTCTTC.

Only one count was recorded for this clone. This sequence joins TRBV27 and TRBJ1-4, with a weak D call TRBD1 (5 bases). The CDR3 covers 15 residues. Between the trimmed V and J ends, which lost 4 bases and 7 bases, there was a span of 16 bases. From germline, CDR1 is MNHEY and CDR2 SMNVEV (reference sequence). The CDR3 loop reads CASSSVGSGGEKLFF. The CDR3 DNA is TGTGCCAGCAGTTCTGTTGGAAGCGGGGGTGAAAAACTGTTTTTT.

The chain has TRBV4-1 and TRBJ2-3, with a weak D call TRBD1 (5 bases). The length of the CDR3 is 16 residues. The germline V gene has CDR1 MGHRA and CDR2 YSYEKL. The V end was cut by 4 bases, the J end by 0 bases, with 14 bases between. In DNA, the CDR3 is TGCGCCAGCAGCCCCGACAGAGAAGCTAGCACAGATACGCAGTATTTT. Translation: CASSPDREASTDTQYF.

V gene TRBV27 combines with J gene TRBJ1-2; 9 nucleotides line up with TRBD1. The junction had 11 bases not matched to a gene; V was cut back by 5 bases and J by 7 bases. The CDR3 totals 15 residues. Germline-derived CDR1 and CDR2 are MNHEY and SMNVEV (reference sequence). The CDR3 spells CASSTNRDRVGGYTF. The CDR3 DNA is TGTGCCAGCAGTACCAACCGGGACAGGGTTGGTGGCTACACCTTC.

V and J are TRBV11-2 and TRBJ2-3, with TRBD2 matching 9 bases. CDR1 is SGHAT, CDR2 FQNNGV, per germline. The CDR3 loop spans 17 amino acids. J gave up 2 bases and V 3 bases, and 9 bases lay outside the gene matches. Written as DNA, the CDR3 is TGTGCCAGCAGCTTGGGGTCTAGCGGGGACTTCACAGATACGCAGTATTTT. Translating gives CASSLGSSGDFTDTQYF.

The V gene is TRBV5-1, the J gene TRBJ1-1; 12 nucleotides line up with TRBD1. Germline values: CDR1 SGHRS, CDR2 YFSETQ. This CDR3 is 13 amino acids long. V dropped 5 bases and J dropped 8; count of bases not matched to a gene: 4. The CDR3 loop is CASSRDRGLEAFF. Here the CDR3 DNA reads TGCGCCAGCAGTCGGGACAGGGGGCTAGAAGCTTTCTTT.

This clone was observed a handful of times. The same CDR3 also results from other DNA sequences found in this sample. CDR3 in amino acids: CASSSGGWGYTF. DNA of the CDR3: TGTGCCAGCAGTTCAGGGGGTTGGGGCTACACCTTC. The chain is built from TRBV12-3 or TRBV12-4 and TRBJ1-2, with 7 bases identical to TRBD1. After removal of 4 bases from V and 8 bases from J, the junction contained 4 bases not matched to a gene. The CDR3 is made up of 12 amino acids.